The clone carrying this T cell receptor beta chain was seen only a few times. Its antigen is unknown. cDNA serving as the sequencing template came from extracted, reverse transcribed RNA. Profiling relied on immunoSEQ multiplex PCR, and the TCRdb table lists in-frame clones only, not all of them. In the table there are roughly 200,000 clones, roughly 63% of which are singletons. The data are from a study of CD8+ T cells in alopecia areata. Findings and caveats of the study: Alopecia totalis/universalis scalp especially showed more expanded CD8+ clones than normal scalp.

Germline V lookup: CDR1 SNHLY, CDR2 FYNNEI. The CDR3 covers 12 residues. With 6 bases clipped from V and 8 bases from J, the junction kept 2 bases outside the gene matches. The chain links TRBV2 to TRBJ2-4; 9 bases align to TRBD1. This TCR came from a human donor with alopecia areata. Sequences were derived from CD4+ T cells sorted from blood, sampled at week 0. In DNA form, the CDR3 reads TGTGCCAGCAGGGACAGGGGTTACATTCAGTACTTC. Residues: CASRDRGYIQYF.